This paragraph reports one T cell receptor (beta chain). The data were obtained in a study of blood T cell repertoires in COVID-19. The overall study: Donors in the United States, Italy and Spain gave samples during acute or convalescent COVID-19. T cells, B-cell-depleted T cells, or PBMCs supplied cDNA or gDNA.

V gave up 5 bases and J gave up 7 bases, with 9 bases separating them. The CDR3 runs 12 residues. Germline V gene data show CDR1 as LNHDA and CDR2 as SQIVND (reference sequence). In the source study's methods: Nucleated cell number was recorded as an estimate derived from reference gene primer amplification. Generated by immunoSEQ multiplex PCR, the TCRdb table keeps only in-frame clones and is missing some. Clone size and V and J calls were adopted from that table, with D and trimming inferred from the DNA. Of fewer than 450,000 clones listed, 85% to 90% are singletons. During active infection, Seattle patients enrolled and were then monitored through disease.

The specimen was peripheral blood. This receptor was identified in a woman aged 45-65 years with COVID-19, enrolled during active disease. V gene TRBV19 combines with J gene TRBJ1-5; the D is unclear. In DNA form, the CDR3 reads TGTGCCAGTAGTCCGACTGGACAGCCCCAGCATTTT. Translated: CASSPTGQPQHF.